The 9 T cell receptor beta chains reported below all come from one sample, sequenced in a study of immune characterization of retroperitoneal liposarcoma. A single record per CDR3 protein comes from TCRdb applying MiXCR to the PCR reads. The sample gives fewer than 3,000 distinct CDR3 sequences, 46% of which show up once; 52% is in the top ten. The sample was tumor tissue. The receptors originated from a male donor with retroperitoneal liposarcoma.

The chain has TRBV7-2 and TRBJ1-1; D call uncertain. The CDR3 runs 12 residues. Germline V gene lookup returns CDR1 SGHTA and CDR2 FQGNSA. V was clipped by 0 bases and J by 4 bases, with 3 bases between them. Here the CDR3 DNA reads TGTGCCAGCAGCTTAGCCAGCACTGAAGCTTTCTTT. Its translation is CASSLASTEAFF. Complete variable domain (other parts from reference TRBV7-2 and TRBJ1-1): GAGVSQSPSNKVTEKGKDVELRCDPISGHTALYWYRQSLGQGLEFLIYFQGNSAPDKSGLPSDRFSAERTGGSVSTLTIQRTQQEDSAVYLCASSLASTEAFFGQGTRLTVV.

This clonotype has a handful of counts. The V call is TRBV7-8, the J call TRBJ2-3; D is ambiguous. The CDR3 is 11 residues long. The germline CDR1 and CDR2 sequences are SGHVS and FQNEAQ. Trimming took off 4 bases at V and 5 bases at J, with 4 bases between the two ends. The CDR3 spells CASSSLDTQYF. Here the CDR3 DNA reads TGTGCCAGCAGCTCACTAGATACGCAGTATTTT.

The chain links TRBV11-3 to TRBJ2-1, with 8 bases lining up with TRBD2. V was clipped by 5 bases and J by 4 bases; unmatched bases: 7. CDR1 and CDR2 from the germline V gene are SGHNT and YENEEA. This CDR3 comprises 15 residues. CDR3 sequence reads: CASSPIAGSYNEQFF. For the CDR3, the DNA is TGTGCCAGCAGCCCTATAGCGGGATCTTACAATGAGCAGTTCTTC.

The chain links TRBV6-6 to TRBJ1-4; D not resolved. Trimming removed 5 bases from V and 2 bases from J, with 9 bases in between. CDR1 is MNHNY, CDR2 SVGAGI, per germline (reference sequence). This CDR3 region has 14 residues. CDR3 sequence reads: CASSAIITNEKLFF. As DNA, the CDR3 is TGTGCCAGCAGTGCCATCATTACTAATGAAAAACTGTTTTTT.

The rearrangement uses TRBV12-3 or TRBV12-4 and TRBJ2-5; 10 positions match TRBD1. The CDR3 runs 14 residues. The V gene end was trimmed by 6 bases and the J gene end by 11 bases; junction bases not matched to a gene: 12. CDR3 region: CASRPGQGPSEQYF. CDR3 sequence (DNA): TGTGCCAGCAGGCCGGGACAGGGGCCTAGTGAGCAGTACTTC.

As regards this clonotype: In this CDR3 the conserved last residue, phenylalanine or tryptophan, is missing, so a read error is likely. Because the CDR3's place on the DNA is in doubt, the DNA is left out and the CDR3 is given as listed by TCRdb. The V gene is TRBV6-1, the J gene TRBJ2-1; TRBD1, as called in the table, went unchecked against the DNA. CDR1 MNHNS and CDR2 SASEGT come from the germline V gene. The CDR3 comprises 12 residues, both ends counted. The CDR3 here is CASSSPCSGAPA.

The V gene is TRBV12-3 or TRBV12-4, the J gene TRBJ2-2, with a weak D call TRBD2 (6 bases). CDR3 size: 14 residues. Trimming left V 3 bases short and J 7 bases short, with 12 bases between. The CDR3 nucleotides are TGTGCCAGCAGTTTGTCAGTGGGAGGCGGGGAGCTGTTTTTT. This codes for CASSLSVGGGELFF.

This chain connects TRBV12-3 or TRBV12-4 to TRBJ2-1; TRBD2 might be the D (5 bases). Deletions cut 3 bases from V and 5 bases from J, with 14 bases between. CDR3 size: 15 residues. The chain's CDR3 is CASSFYGNTDNEQFF. CDR3 nucleotide sequence: TGTGCCAGCAGTTTTTACGGGAATACGGACAATGAGCAGTTCTTC.

This clonotype was found a few times. CDR3: CASTKGPYEQYF. CDR3 DNA sequence: TGTGCCAGCACCAAGGGCCCCTACGAGCAGTACTTC. V usage is TRBV5-6 and J usage is TRBJ2-7; no clear D gene. Trimming stripped 6 bases from V and 2 bases from J, with 9 bases between. The germline CDR1 and CDR2 sequences are SGHDT and YYEEEE. The CDR3 has 12 residues.